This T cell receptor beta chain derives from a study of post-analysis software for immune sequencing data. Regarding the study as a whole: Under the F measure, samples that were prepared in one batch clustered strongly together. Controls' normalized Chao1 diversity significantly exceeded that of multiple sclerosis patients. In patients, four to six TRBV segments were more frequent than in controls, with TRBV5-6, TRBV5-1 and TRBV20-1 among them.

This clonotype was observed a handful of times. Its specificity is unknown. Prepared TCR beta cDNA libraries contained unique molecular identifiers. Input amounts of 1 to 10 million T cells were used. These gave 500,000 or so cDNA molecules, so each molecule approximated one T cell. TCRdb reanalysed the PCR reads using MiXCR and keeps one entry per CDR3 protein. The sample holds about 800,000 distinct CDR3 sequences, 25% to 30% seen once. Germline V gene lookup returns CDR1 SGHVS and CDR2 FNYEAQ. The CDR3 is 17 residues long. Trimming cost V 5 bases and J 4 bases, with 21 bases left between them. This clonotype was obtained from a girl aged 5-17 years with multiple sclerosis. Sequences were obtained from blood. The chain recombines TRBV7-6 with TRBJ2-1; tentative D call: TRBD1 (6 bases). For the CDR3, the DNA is TGTGCCAGCAGCCAGGGGTCCCGGGGAAAATTATACAATGAGCAGTTCTTC. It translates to CASSQGSRGKLYNEQFF. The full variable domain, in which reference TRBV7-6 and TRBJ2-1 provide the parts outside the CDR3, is GAGVSQSPRYKVTKRGQDVALRCDPISGHVSLYWYRQALGQGPEFLTYFNYEAQQDKSGLPNDRFSAERPEGSISTLTIQRTEQRDSAMYRCASSQGSRGKLYNEQFFGPGTRLTVL.